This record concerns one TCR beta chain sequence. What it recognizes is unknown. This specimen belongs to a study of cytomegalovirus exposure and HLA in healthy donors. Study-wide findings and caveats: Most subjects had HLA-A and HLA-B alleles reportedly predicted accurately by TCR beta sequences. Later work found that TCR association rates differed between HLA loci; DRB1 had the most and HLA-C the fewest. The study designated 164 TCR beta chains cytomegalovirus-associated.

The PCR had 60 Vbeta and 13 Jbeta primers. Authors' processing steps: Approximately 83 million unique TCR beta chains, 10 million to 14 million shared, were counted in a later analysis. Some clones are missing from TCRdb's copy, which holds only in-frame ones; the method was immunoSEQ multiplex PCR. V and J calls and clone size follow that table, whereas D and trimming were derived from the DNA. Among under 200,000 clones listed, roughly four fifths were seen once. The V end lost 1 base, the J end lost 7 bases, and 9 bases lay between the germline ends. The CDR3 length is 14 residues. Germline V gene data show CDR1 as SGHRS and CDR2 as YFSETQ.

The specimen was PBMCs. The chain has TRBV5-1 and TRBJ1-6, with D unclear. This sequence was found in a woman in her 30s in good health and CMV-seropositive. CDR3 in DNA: TGCGCCAGCAGCTTGACCGCGGAAAATTCACCCCTCCACTTT. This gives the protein CASSLTAENSPLHF. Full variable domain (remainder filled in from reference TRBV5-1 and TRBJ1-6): KAGVTQTPRYLIKTRGQQVTLSCSPISGHRSVSWYQQTPGQGLQFLFEYFSETQRNKGNFPGRFSGRQFSNSRSEMNVSTLELGDSALYLCASSLTAENSPLHFGNGTRLTVT.